This section outlines one TCR beta chain sequence together with its context. It lacks a known antigen. Per-base qualities were not stored, and no clone one base away is much larger. The data stem from a study of blood T cell repertoires in COVID-19 (dated by TCRdb to 2018 to 2020). As for the study more broadly: Collaborator samples came from the United States, Italy and Spain and covered acute and convalescent phases of COVID-19. The material from the prospective study consisted of cDNA or gDNA derived from T cells, B-cell-depleted T cells, or PBMCs. The dataset comprised deeply sampled blood TCRbeta repertoires from subjects exposed to, actively infected with, or recovered from COVID-19. A freely available public database, intended as a resource for researchers studying the immune response to SARS-CoV-2, is where the repertoires were released. Nearly every sample came with metadata listing a de-identified subject ID, COVID-19 status, age in years and sex. The samples were drawn from the first 160 participants of the ongoing ImmuneRACE study and from 950 to 1,500 subjects provided by 6 global collaborators. Where available, HLA class I and class II types were obtained from metadata supplied by the sample provider rather than from assay-based typing. On the study overall, not on this receptor specifically: The quantity of clinical and demographic metadata differed by source and by participant and was supplied without curation.

TCRbeta CDR3 regions were amplified from genomic DNA using the immunoSEQ Assay, a bias-controlled multiplex PCR. For the original study's pipeline: Nucleated cell counts per sample were estimated from amplification of reference gene primers within the assay. To quantify the absolute abundance of each unique TCRbeta CDR3 rearrangement, sequence reads were collapsed and filtered. For each sample, productive Simpson clonality was calculated by taking the square root of Simpson's diversity index across productive rearrangements. TCRdb took over this immuneACCESS table, retaining in-frame rearrangements with V and J assigned. Such tables are incomplete; in checked studies, under half of the missing clones stem from an unresolved V gene, and the remainder is unexplained. D and trimming were read from the DNA, whereas the V and J calls and clone size are those reported in that table. A total of about 240,000 clones appear in this sample, around 85% of them only once. 6.2% of the sample belongs to the ten largest clones.

The germline V gene specifies MNHEY as CDR1 and SVGEGT as CDR2. The CDR3 covers 15 residues, taking in both the cysteine and the phenylalanine. CDR3 DNA is the only sequence kept; it has 45 bases, read in frame from the first base. Trimming at the junction amounts to 4 bases on V and 3 bases on J, and the germline ends lie 12 bases apart. The collaborating institutions used their own protocols to collect whole blood in K2EDTA tubes. For TCRbeta analysis, collaborators shipped samples as frozen whole blood, isolated PBMCs, or DNA extracted from either of those sample types. The chain was built from TRBV6-2 or TRBV6-3 and TRBJ1-4; 5 matching bases give a weak D call of TRBD1. The clonotype originates from a man in his sixties with acute or convalescent COVID-19. The sequencing sample was made of peripheral blood. The DNA sequence is TGTGCCAGCAGTTCGTCCGGGACTTCTAATGAAAAACTGTTTTTT. This encodes CASSSSGTSNEKLFF.